A selection of T cell receptor gamma chains follows, all from one sample in a study of Vδ1+ human thymocytes. TCRdb reprocessed the multiplex PCR reads using CATT. The sample includes tens of thousands of gamma-chain clones, around 20% of them seen just once. Specimen: Vdelta1+ gamma-delta thymocytes from the thymus. Receptors originate from a boy less than two years old who had congenital heart surgery. Each CDR3 is given with its conserved first and last residue. The order of the fields is V gene, clone size, J gene, CDR3 DNA, CDR3 protein. Size is omitted from some rows. Given values are once, few, many or a class for expanded clones.

TRGV5	NA	TRGJP	TGTGCCACCTGGGACTTGAAACAAGAGTTGGGCAAAAAAATCAAGGTATTT	CATWDLKQELGKKIKVF
TRGV3	NA	TRGJ1/TRGJ2	TGTGCCACCTGGGACAAGAGGCCACAGAAACTCTTT	CATWDKRPQKLF
TRGV9	NA	TRGJ1/TRGJ2	TGTGCCTTGTGGGAGGTGCATCCCGATTATAAGAAACTCTTT	CALWEVHPDYKKLF
TRGV4	once	TRGJ1/TRGJ2	TGTGCCACCTGGGACGGTACATTAAATTATTATAAGAAACTCTTT	CATWDGTLNYYKKLF
TRGV5	few	TRGJ1/TRGJ2	TGTGCCACCTGGGACGGGCGGGCTTATTATAAGAAACTCTTT	CATWDGRAYYKKLF
TRGV4	few	TRGJ1/TRGJ2	TGTGCCACCTGGTCCTCTGGTTATAAGAAACTCTTT	CATWSSGYKKLF
TRGV2	NA	TRGJP2	TGTGCCACCTGGGACGGGACGGGATATAGTAGTGATTGGATCAAGACGTTT	CATWDGTGYSSDWIKTF
TRGV9	NA	TRGJ1/TRGJ2	TGTGCCTTGTGGGAGGTGCTGAGGAATTATTATAAGAAACTCTTT	CALWEVLRNYYKKLF
TRGV2	NA	TRGJ1/TRGJ2	TGTGCCACCTGGGACGGGCCACAGAAACTCTTT	CATWDGPQKLF
TRGV3	NA	TRGJ1/TRGJ2	TGTGCCACCTGGGACAGGTGGGCCTGGCCCCGGAATTATTATAAGAAACTCTTT	CATWDRWAWPRNYYKKLF
TRGV4	NA	TRGJP1	TGTGCCACCTGGGATGGGCCTTTGTATAGCTGGTTCAAGATATTT	CATWDGPLYSWFKIF
TRGV5	NA	TRGJ1/TRGJ2	TGTGCCACCTGGGACAGGCGTGATTATTATAAGAAACTCTTT	CATWDRRDYYKKLF
TRGV8	NA	TRGJP2	TGTGCCACCTGGGATAGCGGCTGGATCAAGACGTTT	CATWDSGWIKTF
TRGV9	NA	TRGJ1/TRGJ2	TGTGCCTTGTGGGAGGGTTATACCCATTATAAGAAACTCTTT	CALWEGYTHYKKLF
TRGV9	few	TRGJP	TGTGCCTTGGAACTCTCGGTTGAGTTGGGCAAAAAAATCAAGGTATTT	CALELSVELGKKIKVF
TRGV9	few	TRGJ1/TRGJ2	TGTGCCTTGTGGGGCCCAGAAGATGTGAATTATAAGAAACTCTTT	CALWGPEDVNYKKLF
TRGV9	few	TRGJP1	TGTGCCTTGTGGGAGGTGAAGTCCAAGATATTT	CALWEVKSKIF
TRGV8	NA	TRGJ1/TRGJ2	TGTGCCACCTGGAAGGATAAGAAACTCTTT	CATWKDKKLF
TRGV5	NA	TRGJ1/TRGJ2	TGTGCCACCTGGGACAGGCGTGGTCATTATAAGAAACTCTTT	CATWDRRGHYKKLF
TRGV3	few	TRGJ1/TRGJ2	TGTGCCACCTGGGACAGGCTTAAGAATGGGAAACTCTTT	CATWDRLKNGKLF
TRGV4	NA	TRGJ1/TRGJ2	TGTGCCACCTGGGATGTTGGGGGGAGTTATAAGAAACTCTTT	CATWDVGGSYKKLF
TRGV8	NA	TRGJP1	TGTGCCACCTGGGGTATCAACCCCCTAGGTTGGTTCAAGATATTT	CATWGINPLGWFKIF
TRGV4	NA	TRGJ1/TRGJ2	TGTGCCACCTGGGACGAAAATTCGAATTATTATAAGAAACTCTTT	CATWDENSNYYKKLF
TRGV3	few	TRGJ1/TRGJ2	TGTGCCACCTGGGACCCCCCACCTGATTATAAGAAACTCTTT	CATWDPPPDYKKLF
TRGV5	few	TRGJ1/TRGJ2	TGTGCCACCTGGGACATCCCCCGGGGGATTTATTATAAGAAACTCTTT	CATWDIPRGIYYKKLF
TRGV9	NA	TRGJP	TGTGCCTTGTGGGAGGTGCACCGGGGGTTGGGCAAAAAAATCAAGGTATTT	CALWEVHRGLGKKIKVF
TRGV9	NA	TRGJ1/TRGJ2	TGTGCCTTGTGGGGCTGTTATAAGAAACTCTTT	CALWGCYKKLF
TRGV4	few	TRGJ1/TRGJ2	TGTGCCACCTGGGATGGGCCTGTCGGTTATAAGAAACTCTTT	CATWDGPVGYKKLF
TRGV5	few	TRGJ1/TRGJ2	TGTGCCACCTGGGACAACACGGGCGGCCGAAAGAAACTCTTT	CATWDNTGGRKKLF
TRGV2	NA	TRGJP2	TGTGCCACCTGGGACGGGCCTTGGATCAAGACGTTT	CATWDGPWIKTF
TRGV2	NA	TRGJ1/TRGJ2	TGTGCCACCTGGGACGGGCTCTTCCTGCGCGGTCCGCCACAGAATTATTATAAGAAACTCTTT	CATWDGLFLRGPPQNYYKKLF
TRGV9	NA	TRGJP	TGTGCCTTGTGGGAGGTGCGTTTGGAGTTGGGCAAAAAAATCAAGGTATTT	CALWEVRLELGKKIKVF
TRGV5	few	TRGJ1/TRGJ2	TGTGCCACCTGGGCCATGCTTCTCTTT	CATWAMLLF
TRGV2	NA	TRGJP2	TGTGCCACCTGGGACGAGATGGGATATAGTAGTGATTGGATCAAGACGTTT	CATWDEMGYSSDWIKTF
TRGV3	NA	TRGJP2	TGTGCCACCTGGGAAAGTGATTGGATCAAGACGTTT	CATWESDWIKTF
TRGV4	NA	TRGJP1	TGTGCCACCTGGGAGGGACATAACACTGGTTGGTTCAAGATATTT	CATWEGHNTGWFKIF
TRGV4	NA	TRGJ1/TRGJ2	TGTGCCACCTGGGATGTCAAACGTTATTATAAGAAACTCTTT	CATWDVKRYYKKLF
TRGV2	few	TRGJ1/TRGJ2	TGTGCCACCTGGGACGGGCCTAAGTATTTGTATTATTATAAGAAACTCTTT	CATWDGPKYLYYYKKLF
TRGV8	medium-sized	TRGJ1/TRGJ2	TGTGCCACCTGGGATTTGTATTATAAGAAACTCTTT	CATWDLYYKKLF
TRGV4	NA	TRGJ1/TRGJ2	TGTGCCACCTGGGATGGGCCCGGTCGTAAGAAACTCTTT	CATWDGPGRKKLF
TRGV2	few	TRGJ1/TRGJ2	TGTGCCACCTGGGACGTCCATAAGAAACTCTTT	CATWDVHKKLF
TRGV2	NA	TRGJP1	TGTGCCACCTGGGACGGGGGTGGTTGGTTCAAGATATTT	CATWDGGGWFKIF
TRGV2	NA	TRGJ1/TRGJ2	TGTGCCACCTGGGACGGGCCTCGGGGGAATTATTATAAGAAACTCTTT	CATWDGPRGNYYKKLF